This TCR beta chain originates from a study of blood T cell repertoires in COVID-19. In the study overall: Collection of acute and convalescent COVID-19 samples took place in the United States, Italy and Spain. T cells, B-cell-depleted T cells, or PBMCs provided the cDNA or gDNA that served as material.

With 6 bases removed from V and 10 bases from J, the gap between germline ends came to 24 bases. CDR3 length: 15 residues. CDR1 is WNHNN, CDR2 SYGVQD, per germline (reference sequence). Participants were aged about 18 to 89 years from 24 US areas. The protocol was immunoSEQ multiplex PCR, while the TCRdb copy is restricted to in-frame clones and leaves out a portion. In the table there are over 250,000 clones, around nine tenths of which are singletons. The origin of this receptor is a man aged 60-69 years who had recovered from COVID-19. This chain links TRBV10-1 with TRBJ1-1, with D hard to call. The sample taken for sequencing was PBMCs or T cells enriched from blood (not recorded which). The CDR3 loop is CASSKTTFIGGLAFF. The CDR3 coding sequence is TGCGCCAGCAGCAAGACAACCTTTATAGGAGGTTTAGCTTTCTTT.